The T cell receptor (beta chain) described here comes from a study of CD8+ T cells in alopecia areata. Extraction and reverse transcription of RNA yielded cDNA as the sequencing template. TCRdb keeps only in-frame clones here, not all; method: immunoSEQ multiplex PCR. The repertoire has over 150,000 clones, 59% of them found once; the top ten carry about 14%. A note on this clone: This sample includes further DNA sequences coding for the same CDR3.

The origin of this receptor is a human donor with alopecia areata. Material: CD4+ T cells sorted from blood, obtained at week 0.

The DNA of the CDR3 is TGTGCCAGCAGTCCCGGGACAGGGTCCTACAATGAGCAGTTCTTC. Translating it yields CASSPGTGSYNEQFF. The chain recombines TRBV27 with TRBJ2-1, with 9 bases fitting TRBD1. The CDR3 runs to 15 residues. Germline V gene data show CDR1 as MNHEY and CDR2 as SMNVEV (reference sequence). Germline trimming cut 5 bases from V and 1 base from J; bases unmatched to any gene: 3.